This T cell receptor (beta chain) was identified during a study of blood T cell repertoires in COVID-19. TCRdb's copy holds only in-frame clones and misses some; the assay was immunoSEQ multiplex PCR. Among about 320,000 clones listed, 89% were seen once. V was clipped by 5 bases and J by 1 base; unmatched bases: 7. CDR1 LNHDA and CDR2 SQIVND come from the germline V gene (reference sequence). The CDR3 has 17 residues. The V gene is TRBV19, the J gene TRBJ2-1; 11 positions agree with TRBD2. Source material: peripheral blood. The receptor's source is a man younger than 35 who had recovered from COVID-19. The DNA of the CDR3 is TGTGCCAGTAGTCACCATAGCGGGGGGGCATCCTACAATGAGCAGTTCTTC. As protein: CASSHHSGGASYNEQFF. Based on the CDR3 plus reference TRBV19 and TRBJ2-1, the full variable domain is DGGITQSPKYLFRKEGQNVTLSCEQNLNHDAMYWYRQDPGQGLRLIYYSQIVNDFQKGDIAEGYSVSREKKESFPLTVTSAQKNPTAFYLCASSHHSGGASYNEQFFGPGTRLTVL.